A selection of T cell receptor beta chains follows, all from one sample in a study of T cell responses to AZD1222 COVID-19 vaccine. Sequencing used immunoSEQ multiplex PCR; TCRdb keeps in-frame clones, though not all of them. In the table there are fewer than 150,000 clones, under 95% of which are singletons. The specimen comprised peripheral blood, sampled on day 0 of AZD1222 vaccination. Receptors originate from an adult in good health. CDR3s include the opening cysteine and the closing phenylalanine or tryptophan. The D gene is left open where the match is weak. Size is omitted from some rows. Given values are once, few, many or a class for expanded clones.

CDR3nt: TGTGCCAGCAGCGCGGGACAACAGAACACTGAAGCTTTCTTT
CDR3aa: CASSAGQQNTEAFF
d_gene: NA
abundance: NA
j_gene: TRBJ1-1
v_gene: TRBV7-2

CDR3nt: TGTGCCAGTAACAGGGTGAGCAATCAGCCCCAGCATTTT
CDR3aa: CASNRVSNQPQHF
d_gene: NA
abundance: NA
j_gene: TRBJ1-5
v_gene: TRBV28

CDR3nt: TGTGCCAGTAGCCTGACAGGGTATGGCTACACCTTC
CDR3aa: CASSLTGYGYTF
d_gene: TRBD1
abundance: NA
j_gene: TRBJ1-2
v_gene: TRBV19

CDR3nt: TGTGCCAGCTCACCCACTTCGATGGGCAATCAGCCCCAGCATTTT
CDR3aa: CASSPTSMGNQPQHF
d_gene: NA
abundance: NA
j_gene: TRBJ1-5
v_gene: TRBV18

CDR3nt: TGTGCTAGTCTGGCCTACGAGCAGTACTTC
CDR3aa: CASLAYEQYF
d_gene: NA
abundance: NA
j_gene: TRBJ2-7
v_gene: TRBV12-5

CDR3nt: TGTGCCATCAGTGTGGGGGACAACACTGAAGCTTTCTTT
CDR3aa: CAISVGDNTEAFF
d_gene: NA
abundance: NA
j_gene: TRBJ1-1
v_gene: TRBV10-3

CDR3nt: TGCGCCAGCAGTTTCACAGGGACAGATACGCAGTATTTT
CDR3aa: CASSFTGTDTQYF
d_gene: NA
abundance: NA
j_gene: TRBJ2-3
v_gene: TRBV10-1

CDR3nt: TGTGCCAGCAGCTTATTCGGCAGGGGAGGTCAGCCCCAGCATTTT
CDR3aa: CASSLFGRGGQPQHF
d_gene: NA
abundance: NA
j_gene: TRBJ1-5
v_gene: TRBV5-6

CDR3nt: TGTGCCAGTAGTAAACTGGGGAAGGGGGACAATCAGCCCCAGCATTTT
CDR3aa: CASSKLGKGDNQPQHF
d_gene: NA
abundance: NA
j_gene: TRBJ1-5
v_gene: TRBV19

CDR3nt: TGTGTTACGACAAGTAACTATGGCTACACCTTC
CDR3aa: CVTTSNYGYTF
d_gene: NA
abundance: NA
j_gene: TRBJ1-2
v_gene: TRBV6-5

CDR3nt: TGTGCCACCAGTGATTTCTTGGACAGTGGGGCCCTTTGTGGAGCTTTCTTT
CDR3aa: CATSDFLDSGALCGAFF
d_gene: NA
abundance: many
j_gene: TRBJ1-1
v_gene: TRBV24-1

CDR3nt: TGTGCCAGCAGCCACTGGGACCGAAACTATGGCTACACCTTC
CDR3aa: CASSHWDRNYGYTF
d_gene: NA
abundance: NA
j_gene: TRBJ1-2
v_gene: TRBV4-2

CDR3nt: TGTGCCAGCAGTTCCCATCTTGGGTCGGCCCAGTACTTC
CDR3aa: CASSSHLGSAQYF
d_gene: NA
abundance: NA
j_gene: TRBJ2-5
v_gene: TRBV6-5

CDR3nt: TGTGCCAGCGAAAAAGGGGGCCCTAATTACGAGCAGTACTTC
CDR3aa: CASEKGGPNYEQYF
d_gene: TRBD1
abundance: NA
j_gene: TRBJ2-7
v_gene: TRBV28

CDR3nt: TGTGCCAGCAGTTTAGGTTCTGCGAACACTGAAGCTTTCTTT
CDR3aa: CASSLGSANTEAFF
d_gene: NA
abundance: NA
j_gene: TRBJ1-1
v_gene: TRBV28

CDR3nt: TGTGCCAGCAGTAATACACCAGATAATTCACCCCTCCACTTT
CDR3aa: CASSNTPDNSPLHF
d_gene: NA
abundance: NA
j_gene: TRBJ1-6
v_gene: TRBV6-5

CDR3nt: TGCGCCAGCAGCTGGACAGGGGGCCGGGATAATTCACCCCTCCACTTT
CDR3aa: CASSWTGGRDNSPLHF
d_gene: TRBD1
abundance: NA
j_gene: TRBJ1-6
v_gene: TRBV5-1

CDR3nt: TGTGCCAGCAGCGTAGGGGGGCCAAACACTGAAGCTTTCTTT
CDR3aa: CASSVGGPNTEAFF
d_gene: NA
abundance: NA
j_gene: TRBJ1-1
v_gene: TRBV9

CDR3nt: TGTGCCAGCAGCCCCCACAGAGCTGGGGCCAACGTCCTGACTTTC
CDR3aa: CASSPHRAGANVLTF
d_gene: NA
abundance: NA
j_gene: TRBJ2-6
v_gene: TRBV7-9

CDR3nt: TGTGCCAGCAGTTACGGGGGGCTAGGCAATCAGCCCCAGCATTTT
CDR3aa: CASSYGGLGNQPQHF
d_gene: NA
abundance: NA
j_gene: TRBJ1-5
v_gene: TRBV6-6

CDR3nt: TGTGCCAGTGGGACTAGTGGAATTCACTATAACACCGGGGAGCTGTTTTTT
CDR3aa: CASGTSGIHYNTGELFF
d_gene: TRBD2
abundance: NA
j_gene: TRBJ2-2
v_gene: TRBV19

CDR3nt: TGCGCCAGCAGCTACCCCGGGCCTTCTGGAAACACCATATATTTT
CDR3aa: CASSYPGPSGNTIYF
d_gene: NA
abundance: NA
j_gene: TRBJ1-3
v_gene: TRBV4-1

CDR3nt: TGTGCCAGCAGCTTAGTCAGGGATGAAAAACTGTTTTTT
CDR3aa: CASSLVRDEKLFF
d_gene: NA
abundance: NA
j_gene: TRBJ1-4
v_gene: TRBV11-2

CDR3nt: TGTGCCAGCAGCTTGGCGGGAGGGCCCACAGATACGCAGTATTTT
CDR3aa: CASSLAGGPTDTQYF
d_gene: TRBD2
abundance: NA
j_gene: TRBJ2-3
v_gene: TRBV7-3

CDR3nt: TGTGCCAGCAGTTTAGGGAGAAACACTGAAGCTTTCTTT
CDR3aa: CASSLGRNTEAFF
d_gene: NA
abundance: NA
j_gene: TRBJ1-1
v_gene: TRBV28

CDR3nt: TGCGCCAGCAGCGGGGGTGGCCCCCCGACAGATACGCAGTATTTT
CDR3aa: CASSGGGPPTDTQYF
d_gene: NA
abundance: NA
j_gene: TRBJ2-3
v_gene: TRBV5-1

CDR3nt: TGTGCCAGCAGCTTAGTGACGGTGAACACTGAAGCTTTCTTT
CDR3aa: CASSLVTVNTEAFF
d_gene: NA
abundance: NA
j_gene: TRBJ1-1
v_gene: TRBV7-9

CDR3nt: TGTGCCAGCAGTTACTCGGGCGGGAGGGCCTCCATTTACGAGCAGTACTTC
CDR3aa: CASSYSGGRASIYEQYF
d_gene: TRBD2
abundance: NA
j_gene: TRBJ2-7
v_gene: TRBV6-2/TRBV6-3

CDR3nt: TGTGCCAGCAGCTTAGAGCTGTCCTCCTACGAGCAGTACTTC
CDR3aa: CASSLELSSYEQYF
d_gene: NA
abundance: NA
j_gene: TRBJ2-7
v_gene: TRBV11-2

CDR3nt: TGCGCCAGCAGCAGGCGAGGGGGGGCCACAGATACGCAGTATTTT
CDR3aa: CASSRRGGATDTQYF
d_gene: NA
abundance: NA
j_gene: TRBJ2-3
v_gene: TRBV5-1

CDR3nt: TGTGCCAGCAGTTACTTGGACGGCACCGGGGAGCTGTTTTTT
CDR3aa: CASSYLDGTGELFF
d_gene: NA
abundance: NA
j_gene: TRBJ2-2
v_gene: TRBV6-6

CDR3nt: TGCGCCAGCAGGTTCAGCTCCTATAATTCACCCCTCCACTTT
CDR3aa: CASRFSSYNSPLHF
d_gene: NA
abundance: once
j_gene: TRBJ1-6
v_gene: TRBV5-1

CDR3nt: TGTGCTAGTGCCCCCGACAGAAACACCGGGGAGCTGTTTTTT
CDR3aa: CASAPDRNTGELFF
d_gene: NA
abundance: NA
j_gene: TRBJ2-2
v_gene: TRBV12-5

CDR3nt: TGTGCCAGCAGTTCCAACAGGGTATTTGACAATGAGCAGTTCTTC
CDR3aa: CASSSNRVFDNEQFF
d_gene: NA
abundance: once
j_gene: TRBJ2-1
v_gene: TRBV6-5

CDR3nt: TGTGCCAGCAGTTTCAGCAAAAAAAACTATGGCTACACCTTC
CDR3aa: CASSFSKKNYGYTF
d_gene: NA
abundance: NA
j_gene: TRBJ1-2
v_gene: TRBV28

CDR3nt: TGTGCCAGCAGCTTAAACCTCGGCCAGCCCCAGCATTTT
CDR3aa: CASSLNLGQPQHF
d_gene: NA
abundance: once
j_gene: TRBJ1-5
v_gene: TRBV7-3

CDR3nt: TGTGCCAGCAGTTTAGCGGGTGCTGAAAAACTGTTTTTT
CDR3aa: CASSLAGAEKLFF
d_gene: NA
abundance: NA
j_gene: TRBJ1-4
v_gene: TRBV28

CDR3nt: TGTGCCAGCAGTTGGACAGGGGGAAGGTCACCCCTCCACTTT
CDR3aa: CASSWTGGRSPLHF
d_gene: TRBD1
abundance: NA
j_gene: TRBJ1-6
v_gene: TRBV27

CDR3nt: TGTGCCAGCCTCTTTGGACAGGGGGTTGGTGAGCAGTTCTTC
CDR3aa: CASLFGQGVGEQFF
d_gene: TRBD1
abundance: NA
j_gene: TRBJ2-1
v_gene: TRBV2

CDR3nt: TGTGCCAGCAGCCGGGTACCGAACACTGAAGCTTTCTTT
CDR3aa: CASSRVPNTEAFF
d_gene: NA
abundance: NA
j_gene: TRBJ1-1
v_gene: TRBV14